This T cell receptor (beta chain) was documented in a study of T cell responses to AZD1222 COVID-19 vaccine (dated by TCRdb to about 2021). In terms of the full investigation: Because spike-specific TCR depth and breadth did not differ between the two schedules, AZD1222 recipients who got a second dose at roughly 4 weeks were pooled with those who got a second dose at roughly 12 weeks. TCR sequencing covered over 230 trial participants: 200 to 220 given two doses of AZD1222 and around 25 given two doses of MenACWY control vaccine. Trial participants were enrolled by age into subgroups of 18-55, 56-69 and 70-plus years, and approximately 150, 30 and 60 TCR-sequenced participants, respectively, were included in these subgroups.

The CDR3 regions of human TCRbeta chains were analyzed by immunosequencing. Per the authors' processing: Repertoire TCRs were matched against a reference library of SARS-CoV-2-specific TCRs generated with the MIRA antigen-specificity platform. Breadth was defined as the fraction of unique TCRs that were SARS-CoV-2-associated, and depth was defined as the fraction of total T cells that were SARS-CoV-2-associated. Using the MIRA data, each spike-specific TCR was assigned both to the spike region to which the TCR was reactive and to a CD4 or CD8 class. Log10-transformed breadth and depth values were compared by one-way ANOVA with Sidak's multiple comparisons tests. Sourced from immuneACCESS, this table was stored by TCRdb with only in-frame sequences that have V and J called. A share of the clones is absent; for the studies checked, an unresolved V gene accounts for under half, and the remainder has no known explanation. That table supplies the V and J calls and clone size; D and trimming were determined from the DNA. Counted in this sample were 85,000 to 120,000 clones; approximately 86% of them appeared once. The ten largest clonotypes hold about 5% of the sample.

As encoded in the germline V gene, CDR1 is SGHRS while CDR2 is YFSETQ. V is trimmed back by 0 bases and J by 5 bases, and the junction contains 4 bases that no gene match accounts for. The CDR3 spans 15 residues, from the cysteine through the phenylalanine. Solely the CDR3 DNA is kept, with 45 bases framed from the first base. Results the study describes overall, beyond this receptor: The 56-69-year group was small, and its depth increase did not reach significance, likely because of low power. After two AZD1222 doses, both the breadth and the depth of spike-specific TCRs were significantly higher than at day 0 and than in MenACWY recipients. No day 14 peak-response samples were available, so repertoires were characterized only after the peak T cell response. Conclusions about previously exposed vaccinees were limited because only 5 or 6 AZD1222 recipients were SARS-CoV-2 seropositive at baseline. The vaccine-associated CD4 TCRs covered the entire spike protein, and the dominant responses fell in regions 160-218 and 743-854. Participants were mostly white British, with more females than males. The authors suggested clonal diversity may have been underestimated. Reportedly, close to half of the unique spike-specific TCRs recognized epitopes lying outside the regions that are mutated in the B.1.351 and B.1.1.7 variants.

Concerning this clone: There is no known antigen for this receptor. Per-nucleotide qualities are absent, and no much larger clonotype sits a single base away.

According to the study, the label for this sample's time point signals: baseline before first vaccination. Vaccinee samples came from UK trials COV001 and COV002, including a single-blind randomized controlled phase 2/3 trial of AZD1222 (ChAdOx1 nCoV-19) in healthy adults. Trial participant PBMC samples were collected at day 0 and day 28 after the second dose for TCRbeta chain sequencing. This receptor was obtained from an adult in good health. The sequencing used peripheral blood, collected on day 0 of AZD1222 vaccination. The rearranged chain carries TRBV5-1 and TRBJ2-1, with 8 bases aligning to TRBD1. The DNA is TGCGCCAGCAGCTTGGGAGGGACAGGAAACAATGAGCAGTTCTTC. Its protein product is CASSLGGTGNNEQFF.